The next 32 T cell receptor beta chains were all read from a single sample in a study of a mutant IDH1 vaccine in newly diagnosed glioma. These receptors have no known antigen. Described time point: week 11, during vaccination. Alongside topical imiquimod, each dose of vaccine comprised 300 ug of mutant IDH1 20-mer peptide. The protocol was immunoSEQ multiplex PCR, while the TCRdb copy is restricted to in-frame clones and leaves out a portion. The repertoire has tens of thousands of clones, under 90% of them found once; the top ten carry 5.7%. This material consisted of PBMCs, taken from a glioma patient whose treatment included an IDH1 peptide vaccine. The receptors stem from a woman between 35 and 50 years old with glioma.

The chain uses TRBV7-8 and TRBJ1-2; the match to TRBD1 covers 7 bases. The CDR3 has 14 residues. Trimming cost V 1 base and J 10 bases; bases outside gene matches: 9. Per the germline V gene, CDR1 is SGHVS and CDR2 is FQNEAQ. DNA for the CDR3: TGTGCCAGCAGCTTAGTAGCGACAGGGAGCGTCTACACCTTC. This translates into CASSLVATGSVYTF. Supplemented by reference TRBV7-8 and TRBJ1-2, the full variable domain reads GAGVSQSPRYKVAKRGQDVALRCDPISGHVSLFWYQQALGQGPEFLTYFQNEAQLDKSGLPSDRFFAERPEGSVSTLKIQRTQQEDSAVYLCASSLVATGSVYTFGSGTRLTVV.

The CDR3 DNA reads as TGTGCCAGCACAGGGGGCGCTTTATCTGAGCAGTACTTC. It encodes CASTGGALSEQYF. The chain is built from TRBV18 and TRBJ2-7, with 9 nucleotides matching TRBD1. V gave up 8 bases and J gave up 7 bases; unmatched junction bases: 9. CDR1 and CDR2 from the germline V gene are KGHSH and LQKENI. CDR3 size: 13 residues.

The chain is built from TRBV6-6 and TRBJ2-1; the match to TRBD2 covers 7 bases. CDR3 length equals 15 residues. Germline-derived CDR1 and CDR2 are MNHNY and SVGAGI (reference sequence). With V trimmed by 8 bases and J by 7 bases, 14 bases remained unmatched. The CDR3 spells CASSPGLRGGNEQFF. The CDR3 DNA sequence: TGTGCCAGCTCCCCGGGACTACGGGGCGGGAATGAGCAGTTCTTC.

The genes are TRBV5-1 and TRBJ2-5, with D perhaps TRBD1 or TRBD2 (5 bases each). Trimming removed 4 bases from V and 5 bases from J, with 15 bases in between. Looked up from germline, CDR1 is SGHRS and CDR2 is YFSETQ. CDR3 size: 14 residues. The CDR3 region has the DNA TGCGCCAGCAGCGCCCTTGGGGGTCCGGAGACCCAGTACTTC. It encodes CASSALGGPETQYF.

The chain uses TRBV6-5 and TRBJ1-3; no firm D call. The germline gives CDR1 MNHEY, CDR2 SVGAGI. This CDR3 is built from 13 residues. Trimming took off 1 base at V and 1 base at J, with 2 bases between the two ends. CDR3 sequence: CASSYLSGNTIYF. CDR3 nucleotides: TGTGCCAGCAGTTACTTGTCTGGAAACACCATATATTTT.

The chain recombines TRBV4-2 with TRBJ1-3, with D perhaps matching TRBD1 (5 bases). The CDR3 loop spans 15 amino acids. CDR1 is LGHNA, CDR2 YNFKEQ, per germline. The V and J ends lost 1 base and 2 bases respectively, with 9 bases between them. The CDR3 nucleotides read TGTGCCAGCAGCCAAGTGGTGGGGGCTGGAAACACCATATATTTT. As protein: CASSQVVGAGNTIYF.

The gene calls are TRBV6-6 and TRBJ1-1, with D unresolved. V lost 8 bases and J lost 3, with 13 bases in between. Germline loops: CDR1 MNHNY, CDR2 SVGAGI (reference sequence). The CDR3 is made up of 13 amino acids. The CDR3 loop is CASSQSRDTEAFF. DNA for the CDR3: TGTGCCAGCTCCCAGAGCCGAGACACTGAAGCTTTCTTT.

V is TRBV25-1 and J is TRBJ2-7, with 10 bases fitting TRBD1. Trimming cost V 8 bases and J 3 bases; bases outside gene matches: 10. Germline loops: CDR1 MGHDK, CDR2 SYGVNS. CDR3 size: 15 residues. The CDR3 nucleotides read TGTGCCAGCTGGGGGACAGGGGCGCCCGTCTACGAGCAGTACTTC. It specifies CASWGTGAPVYEQYF.

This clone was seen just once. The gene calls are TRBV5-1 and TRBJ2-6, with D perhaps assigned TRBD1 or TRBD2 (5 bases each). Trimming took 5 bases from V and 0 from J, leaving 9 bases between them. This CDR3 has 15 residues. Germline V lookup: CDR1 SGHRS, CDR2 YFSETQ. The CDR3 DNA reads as TGCGCCAGCAGTGGGGGTTCCTCTGGGGCCAACGTCCTGACTTTC. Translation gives CASSGGSSGANVLTF. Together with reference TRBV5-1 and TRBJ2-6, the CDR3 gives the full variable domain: KAGVTQTPRYLIKTRGQQVTLSCSPISGHRSVSWYQQTPGQGLQFLFEYFSETQRNKGNFPGRFSGRQFSNSRSEMNVSTLELGDSALYLCASSGGSSGANVLTFGAGSRLTVL.

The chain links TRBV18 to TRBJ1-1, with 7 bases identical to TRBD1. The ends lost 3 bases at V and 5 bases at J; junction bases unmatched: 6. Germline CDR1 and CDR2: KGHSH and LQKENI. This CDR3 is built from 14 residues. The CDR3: CASSPTGRTTEAFF. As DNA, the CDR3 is TGTGCCAGCTCACCGACAGGGAGGACAACTGAAGCTTTCTTT.

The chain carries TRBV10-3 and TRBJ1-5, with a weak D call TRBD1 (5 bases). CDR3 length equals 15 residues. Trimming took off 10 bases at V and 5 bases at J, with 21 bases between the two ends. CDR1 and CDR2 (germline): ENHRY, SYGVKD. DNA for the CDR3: TGTGCCACAGGCCCGGGACTGTTGAAAGATCAGCCCCAGCATTTT. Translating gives CATGPGLLKDQPQHF.

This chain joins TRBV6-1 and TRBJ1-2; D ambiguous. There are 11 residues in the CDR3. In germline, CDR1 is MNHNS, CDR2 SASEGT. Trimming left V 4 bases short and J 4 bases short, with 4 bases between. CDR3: CASSGLYGYTF. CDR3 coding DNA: TGTGCCAGCAGTGGTCTCTATGGCTACACCTTC.

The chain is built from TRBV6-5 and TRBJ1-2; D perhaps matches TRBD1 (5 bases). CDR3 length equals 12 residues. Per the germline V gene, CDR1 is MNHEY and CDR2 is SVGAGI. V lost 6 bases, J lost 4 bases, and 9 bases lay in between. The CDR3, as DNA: TGTGCCAGCAGCCAGGGTACCTATGGCTACACCTTC. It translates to CASSQGTYGYTF.

The DNA for the CDR3 is TGTGCCAGCAGCTTAGTCAGCCTCTATGGCTACACCTTC. Its protein is CASSLVSLYGYTF. The chain combines TRBV7-2 with TRBJ1-2; D unresolved. V lost 1 base and J 4 bases, leaving 7 bases between the germline ends. Germline CDR1 SGHTA, CDR2 FQGNSA. There are 13 residues in the CDR3.

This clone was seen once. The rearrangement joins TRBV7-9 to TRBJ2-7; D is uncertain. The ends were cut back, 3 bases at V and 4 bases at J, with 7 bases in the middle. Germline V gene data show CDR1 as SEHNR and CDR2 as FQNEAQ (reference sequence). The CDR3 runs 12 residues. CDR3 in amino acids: CASSFVLYEQYF. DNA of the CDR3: TGTGCCAGCAGCTTTGTTCTTTACGAGCAGTACTTC. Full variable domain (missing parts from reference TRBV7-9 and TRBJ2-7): DTGVSQNPRHKITKRGQNVTFRCDPISEHNRLYWYRQTLGQGPEFLTYFQNEAQLEKSRLLSDRFSAERPKGSFSTLEIQRTEQGDSAMYLCASSFVLYEQYFGPGTRLTVT.

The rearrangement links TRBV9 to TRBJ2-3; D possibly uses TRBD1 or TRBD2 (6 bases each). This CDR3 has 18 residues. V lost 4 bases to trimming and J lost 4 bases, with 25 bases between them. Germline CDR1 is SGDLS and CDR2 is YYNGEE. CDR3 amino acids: CASSPHNIGGGAADTQYF. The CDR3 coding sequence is TGTGCCAGCAGCCCCCACAATATTGGGGGCGGGGCTGCAGATACGCAGTATTTT. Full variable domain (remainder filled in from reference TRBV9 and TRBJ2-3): DSGVTQTPKHLITATGQRVTLRCSPRSGDLSVYWYQQSLDQGLQFLIQYYNGEERAKGNILERFSAQQFPDLHSELNLSSLELGDSALYFCASSPHNIGGGAADTQYFGPGTRLTVL.

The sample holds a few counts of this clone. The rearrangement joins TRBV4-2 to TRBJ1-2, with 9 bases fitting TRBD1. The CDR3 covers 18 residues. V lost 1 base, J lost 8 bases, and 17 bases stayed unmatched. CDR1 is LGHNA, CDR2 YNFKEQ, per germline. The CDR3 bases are TGTGCCAGCAGCCAAGCAGTAACCAGGACAGGGGTTCTGGGCGGCTACACCTTC. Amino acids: CASSQAVTRTGVLGGYTF.

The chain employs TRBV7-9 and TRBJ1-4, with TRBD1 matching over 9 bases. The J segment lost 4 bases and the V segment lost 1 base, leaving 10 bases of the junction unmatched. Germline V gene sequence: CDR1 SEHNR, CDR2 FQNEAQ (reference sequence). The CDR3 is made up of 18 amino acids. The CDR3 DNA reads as TGTGCCAGCAGCTTAGGAGGTTGGTGGGACAGGGATAATGAAAAACTGTTTTTT. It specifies CASSLGGWWDRDNEKLFF. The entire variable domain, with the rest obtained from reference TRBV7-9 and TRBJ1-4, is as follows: DTGVSQNPRHKITKRGQNVTFRCDPISEHNRLYWYRQTLGQGPEFLTYFQNEAQLEKSRLLSDRFSAERPKGSFSTLEIQRTEQGDSAMYLCASSLGGWWDRDNEKLFFGSGTQLSVL.

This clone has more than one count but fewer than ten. The CDR3 loop is CASSFRGLRTYEQYF. The CDR3 region has the DNA TGTGCCAGCAGCTTCAGGGGGCTCCGGACCTACGAGCAGTACTTC. V gene TRBV12-1 combines with J gene TRBJ2-7; the D segment call TRBD1 is taken from the table without a DNA check. TRBV12-1 is described as a pseudogene. The CDR3 sequence is 15 residues long.

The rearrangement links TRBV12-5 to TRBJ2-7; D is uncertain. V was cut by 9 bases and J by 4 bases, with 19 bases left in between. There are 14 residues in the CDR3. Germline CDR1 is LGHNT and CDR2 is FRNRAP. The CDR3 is CASPITGFEYEQYF. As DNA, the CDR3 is TGTGCTAGCCCGATAACCGGGTTCGAATACGAGCAGTACTTC.

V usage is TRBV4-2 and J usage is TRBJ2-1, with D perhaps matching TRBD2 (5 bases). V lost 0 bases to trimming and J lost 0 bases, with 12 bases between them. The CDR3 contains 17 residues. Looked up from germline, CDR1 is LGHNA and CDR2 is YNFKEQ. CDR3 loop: CASSQESGLSSYNEQFF. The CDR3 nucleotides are TGTGCCAGCAGCCAAGAAAGCGGTTTGAGCTCCTACAATGAGCAGTTCTTC.

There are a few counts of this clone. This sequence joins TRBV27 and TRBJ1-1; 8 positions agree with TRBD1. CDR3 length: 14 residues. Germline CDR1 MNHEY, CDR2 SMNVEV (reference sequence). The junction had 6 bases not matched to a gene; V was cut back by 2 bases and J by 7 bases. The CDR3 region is CASSLRPGTGEAFF. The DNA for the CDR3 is TGTGCCAGCAGTTTACGACCCGGGACAGGTGAAGCTTTCTTT.

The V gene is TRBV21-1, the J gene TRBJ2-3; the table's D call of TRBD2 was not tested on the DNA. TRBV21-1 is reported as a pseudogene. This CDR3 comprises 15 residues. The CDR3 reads CASSNPREGLHTQYF. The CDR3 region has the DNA TGTGCCAGCAGCAATCCGAGGGAAGGGCTTCATACGCAGTATTTT.

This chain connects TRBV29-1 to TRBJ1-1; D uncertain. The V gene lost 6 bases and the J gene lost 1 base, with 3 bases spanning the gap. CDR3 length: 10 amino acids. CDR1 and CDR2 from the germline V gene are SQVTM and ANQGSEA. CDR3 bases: TGCAGCGTAGGGAACACTGAAGCTTTCTTT. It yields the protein CSVGNTEAFF.

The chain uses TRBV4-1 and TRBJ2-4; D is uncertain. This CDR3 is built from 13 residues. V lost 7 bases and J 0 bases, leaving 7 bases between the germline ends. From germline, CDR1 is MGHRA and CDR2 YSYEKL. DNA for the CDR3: TGCGCCAGCAAGGGCCTAGCCAAAAACATTCAGTACTTC. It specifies CASKGLAKNIQYF.

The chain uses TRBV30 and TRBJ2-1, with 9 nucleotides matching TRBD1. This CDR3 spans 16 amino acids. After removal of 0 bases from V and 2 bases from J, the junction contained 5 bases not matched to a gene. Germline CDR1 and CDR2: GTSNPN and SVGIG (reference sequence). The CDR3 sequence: CAWSVLWDRAYNEQFF. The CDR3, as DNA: TGTGCCTGGAGTGTACTCTGGGACAGGGCCTACAATGAGCAGTTCTTC.

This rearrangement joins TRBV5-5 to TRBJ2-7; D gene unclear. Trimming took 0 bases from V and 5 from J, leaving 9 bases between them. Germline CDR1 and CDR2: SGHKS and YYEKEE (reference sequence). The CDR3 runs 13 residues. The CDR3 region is CASSLVWSDEQYF. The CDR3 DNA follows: TGTGCCAGCAGCTTGGTTTGGTCAGACGAGCAGTACTTC.

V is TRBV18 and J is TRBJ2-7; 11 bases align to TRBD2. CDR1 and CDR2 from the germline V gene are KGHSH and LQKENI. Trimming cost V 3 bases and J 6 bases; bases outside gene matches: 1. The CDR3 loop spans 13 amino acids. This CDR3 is CASSPTSGSEQYF. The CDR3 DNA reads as TGTGCCAGCTCACCTACTAGCGGGAGCGAGCAGTACTTC.

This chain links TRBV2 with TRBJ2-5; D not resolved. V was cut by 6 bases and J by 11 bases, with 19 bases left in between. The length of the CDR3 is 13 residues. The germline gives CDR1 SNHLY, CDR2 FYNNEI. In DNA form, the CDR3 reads TGTGCCAGCAGCGGTGATTCCTTAACGGAGCAGTACTTC. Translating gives CASSGDSLTEQYF.

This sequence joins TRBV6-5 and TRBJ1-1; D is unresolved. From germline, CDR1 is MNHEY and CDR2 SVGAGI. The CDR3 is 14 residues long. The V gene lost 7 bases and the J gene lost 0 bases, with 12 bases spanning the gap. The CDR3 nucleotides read TGTGCCAGCACAAAGGGTGGCATGAACACTGAAGCTTTCTTT. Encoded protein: CASTKGGMNTEAFF.

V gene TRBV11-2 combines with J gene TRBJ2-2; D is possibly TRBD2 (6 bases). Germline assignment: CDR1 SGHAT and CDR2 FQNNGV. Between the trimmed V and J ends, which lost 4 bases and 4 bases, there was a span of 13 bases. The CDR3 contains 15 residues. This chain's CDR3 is CASSSRGGVTGELFF. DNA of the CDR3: TGTGCCAGCAGCTCCCGAGGAGGGGTCACCGGGGAGCTGTTTTTT.

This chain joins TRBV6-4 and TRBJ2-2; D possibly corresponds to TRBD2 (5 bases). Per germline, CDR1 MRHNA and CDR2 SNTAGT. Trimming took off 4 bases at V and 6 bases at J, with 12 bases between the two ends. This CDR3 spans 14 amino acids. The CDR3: CASSVLVGSGELFF. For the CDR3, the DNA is TGTGCCAGCAGTGTACTAGTCGGATCCGGGGAGCTGTTTTTT.